A single sample gave rise to the 29 T cell receptor beta chains below, sequenced in a study of glioma-infiltrating T cells after dendritic cell vaccination. Sample time point: after dendritic cell vaccination, including at tumor progression/relapse. Sequenced by immunoSEQ multiplex PCR; TCRdb stores in-frame clones only, minus some. The sample carries approximately 48,000 clones, over 75% recorded once. Sample: blood, taken after dendritic cell vaccination. These receptors were obtained from a human donor with glioblastoma.

The chain combines TRBV6-4 with TRBJ2-5; D is possibly TRBD1 (6 bases). CDR1 MRHNA and CDR2 SNTAGT come from the germline V gene. The V end lost 4 bases, the J end lost 2 bases, and 11 bases lay between the germline ends. This CDR3 comprises 14 residues. The CDR3 reads CASSALGGQETQYF. The CDR3 bases are TGTGCCAGCAGTGCCCTAGGGGGACAAGAGACCCAGTACTTC.

This clone was observed a single time. V usage is TRBV6-1 and J usage is TRBJ2-5; D is uncertain. The J call is uncertain, as TRBJ2-7 better fits the DNA end. Per the germline V gene, CDR1 is MNHNS and CDR2 is SASEGT. The CDR3 loop spans 12 amino acids. The CDR3 here is CASRESSYEQYF. In nucleotides, the CDR3 is TGTGCCAGCAGGGAGTCCTCCTACGAGCAGTACTTC.

The chain uses TRBV19 and TRBJ1-5; D unresolved. The V gene's germline CDR1 is LNHDA and CDR2 SQIVND (reference sequence). The CDR3 has 16 amino acids. V shed 1 base and J shed 3 bases, with 13 bases lying between them. In DNA form, the CDR3 reads TGTGCCAGTAGTATAGGTCCGCCTAGACCCAATCAGCCCCAGCATTTT. Translation: CASSIGPPRPNQPQHF.

The V and J genes are TRBV7-2 and TRBJ2-1; D may be TRBD2 (6 bases). V dropped 5 bases and J dropped 4 bases, with 6 bases sitting between them. CDR3 size: 12 residues. Germline assignment: CDR1 SGHTA and CDR2 FQGNSA. CDR3: CASSSGYNEQFF. In DNA form, the CDR3 reads TGTGCCAGCAGCAGCGGGTACAATGAGCAGTTCTTC.

The genes are TRBV5-6 and TRBJ2-5, with 9 bases fitting TRBD1. The DNA end is more similar to TRBJ2-7, so the J call may be wrong. The CDR3 consists of 15 residues. CDR1 is SGHDT and CDR2 is YYEEEE in the germline V gene. CDR3: CASSFPGTGTYEQYF. CDR3 nucleotides: TGTGCCAGCAGCTTTCCAGGGACAGGGACCTACGAGCAGTACTTC.

The CDR3 is CASSRGTPDYGYTF. The CDR3 region has the DNA TGTGCCAGCAGCCGCGGGACCCCTGACTATGGCTACACCTTC. The chain has TRBV5-4 and TRBJ1-2, with D possibly TRBD1 on 5 matching bases. Trimming took 4 bases from V and 3 from J, leaving 13 bases between them. This CDR3 is built from 14 residues. Germline lookup yields CDR1 SGHNT and CDR2 YYREEE (reference sequence).

This clone was observed a handful of times. V is TRBV5-1 and J is TRBJ2-7, with D possibly TRBD2 on 7 matching bases. The germline gives CDR1 SGHRS, CDR2 YFSETQ. Trimming shortened V by 4 bases and J by 6 bases, and 20 bases separated the two germline ends. The CDR3 extends over 15 amino acids. CDR3 in DNA: TGCGCCAGCAGCGTAGGGGGGGGTCAGGGTTCCGAGCAGTACTTC. Amino acids: CASSVGGGQGSEQYF.

The rearrangement links TRBV7-2 to TRBJ2-5; TRBD2 aligns across 15 bases. Germline CDR1 is SGHTA and CDR2 is FQGNSA. CDR3 length: 14 amino acids. Trimming removed 5 bases from V and 7 bases from J; junction bases left unmatched: 2. The CDR3 region is CASSRTSGGGTQYF. The DNA of the CDR3 is TGTGCCAGCAGCCGGACTAGCGGGGGGGGGACCCAGTACTTC.

This rearrangement joins TRBV7-6 to TRBJ2-3; no clear D gene. The germline gives CDR1 SGHVS, CDR2 FNYEAQ. Trimming took off 4 bases at V and 0 bases at J, with 11 bases between the two ends. The CDR3 contains 15 residues. CDR3 nucleotides: TGTGCCAGCAGCTCGCTGGTGACTAGCACAGATACGCAGTATTTT. It encodes CASSSLVTSTDTQYF.

The CDR3 here is CASSESTSATDTQYF. The CDR3 nucleotides read TGCGCCAGCAGTGAGTCGACTAGCGCCACAGATACGCAGTATTTT. The chain couples TRBV10-1 to TRBJ2-3; 8 positions agree with TRBD2. The V gene's germline CDR1 is WNHNN and CDR2 SYGVQD (reference sequence). V shed 0 bases and J 2 bases; nucleotides not matched to a gene: 1. CDR3 length: 15 amino acids.

This clone was seen just once. The chain carries TRBV5-4 and TRBJ2-5, with TRBD1 identical over 8 bases. CDR1 and CDR2 (germline): SGHNT, YYREEE (reference sequence). V lost 7 bases, J lost 2 bases, and 4 bases stayed unmatched. The CDR3 loop spans 13 amino acids. CDR3 region: CASGYRGQETQYF. The CDR3 nucleotides are TGTGCCAGCGGATACAGGGGGCAAGAGACCCAGTACTTC.

The rearrangement joins TRBV5-6 to TRBJ2-3; D is perhaps TRBD1 (5 bases). The CDR3 spans 14 residues. The V gene lost 2 bases and the J gene lost 3 bases, with 10 bases spanning the gap. CDR1 SGHDT and CDR2 YYEEEE come from the germline V gene. CDR3 nucleotides: TGTGCCAGCAGCTTCAGGGCTTTAACAGATACGCAGTATTTT. As protein: CASSFRALTDTQYF. Variable domain in full (rest from reference TRBV5-6 and TRBJ2-3): DAGVTQSPTHLIKTRGQQVTLRCSPKSGHDTVSWYQQALGQGPQFIFQYYEEEERQRGNFPDRFSGHQFPNYSSELNVNALLLGDSALYLCASSFRALTDTQYFGPGTRLTVL.

This chain connects TRBV5-5 to TRBJ2-7; maybe TRBD2 (6 bases). Germline V gene data show CDR1 as SGHKS and CDR2 as YYEKEE (reference sequence). Trimming left V 4 bases short and J 3 bases short, with 11 bases between. There are 13 residues in the CDR3. CDR3 nucleotide sequence: TGTGCCAGCAGCCCGGGACTGATCTACGAGCAGTACTTC. Encoded protein: CASSPGLIYEQYF. Full variable domain (missing parts from reference TRBV5-5 and TRBJ2-7): DAGVTQSPTHLIKTRGQQVTLRCSPISGHKSVSWYQQVLGQGPQFIFQYYEKEERGRGNFPDRFSARQFPNYSSELNVNALLLGDSALYLCASSPGLIYEQYFGPGTRLTVT.

The rearrangement uses TRBV6-6 and TRBJ2-7, with TRBD2 matching over 8 bases. Looked up from germline, CDR1 is MNHNY and CDR2 is SVGAGI (reference sequence). The CDR3 spans 13 residues. J was trimmed by 3 bases and V by 4 bases; bases with no gene match: 2. The CDR3 region has the DNA TGTGCCAGCAGTTTCACTAGCGGCTACGAGCAGTACTTC. It encodes CASSFTSGYEQYF.

This clone occurred once. V gene TRBV12-5 combines with J gene TRBJ2-1; D is perhaps TRBD2 (5 bases). Between the trimmed V and J ends, which lost 0 bases and 0 bases, there was a span of 6 bases. There are 15 residues in the CDR3. Germline CDR1 is LGHNT and CDR2 is FRNRAP. The CDR3 loop reads CASGLVSGSYNEQFF. The DNA of the CDR3 is TGTGCTAGTGGTTTGGTCAGCGGCTCCTACAATGAGCAGTTCTTC.

The chain is built from TRBV28 and TRBJ2-4; weak D call: TRBD2 (7 bases). V was clipped by 4 bases and J by 2 bases, with 15 bases between them. CDR1 is MDHEN and CDR2 is SYDVKM in the germline V gene. The CDR3 spans 16 residues. CDR3 in DNA: TGTGCCAGCAGTTGGGGGGCGGGGGTATCCAAAAACATTCAGTACTTC. The encoded protein is CASSWGAGVSKNIQYF.

V gene TRBV9 combines with J gene TRBJ1-3; D call uncertain. V lost 3 bases and J lost 0, with 13 bases in between. The CDR3 is 16 amino acids. The germline V gene has CDR1 SGDLS and CDR2 YYNGEE. CDR3 in DNA: TGTGCCAGCAGCGAGGGAGGCCTCCACTCTGGAAACACCATATATTTT. This translates into CASSEGGLHSGNTIYF.

The chain is built from TRBV30 and TRBJ1-2; 8 bases fit TRBD1. CDR1 is GTSNPN, CDR2 SVGIG, per germline (reference sequence). The CDR3 totals 13 residues. The trim removed 3 bases at V and 6 bases at J, leaving 6 bases unmatched. CDR3 DNA sequence: TGTGCCTGGAGCTATGGACAGGGTCATGGCTACACCTTC. Protein: CAWSYGQGHGYTF.

The genes are TRBV9 and TRBJ2-7; weak D call: TRBD1 (7 bases). The CDR3 spans 17 residues. From germline, CDR1 is SGDLS and CDR2 YYNGEE. Deletions cut 3 bases from V and 3 bases from J, with 22 bases between. CDR3 region: CASSASTRDSGYYEQYF. For the CDR3, the DNA is TGTGCCAGCAGCGCAAGCACGCGGGACAGTGGTTACTACGAGCAGTACTTC. Full variable domain (rest looked up from reference TRBV9 and TRBJ2-7): DSGVTQTPKHLITATGQRVTLRCSPRSGDLSVYWYQQSLDQGLQFLIQYYNGEERAKGNILERFSAQQFPDLHSELNLSSLELGDSALYFCASSASTRDSGYYEQYFGPGTRLTVT.

This chain uses TRBV6-4 with TRBJ2-5, with D possibly matching TRBD2 (5 bases). The CDR3 is made up of 13 amino acids. V lost 0 bases and J 7 bases, leaving 9 bases between the germline ends. Germline CDR1 MRHNA, CDR2 SNTAGT. In nucleotides, the CDR3 is TGTGCCAGCAGTGACTCTTATCGGGGGACCCAGTACTTC. This encodes CASSDSYRGTQYF.

CDR3 DNA: TGTGCCACCAGCAGAGATTGGCTAGCGGGATTTACGGATGAGCAGTTCTTC. The encoded protein is CATSRDWLAGFTDEQFF. The chain couples TRBV15 to TRBJ2-1, with TRBD2 matching 9 bases. From germline, CDR1 is LNHNV and CDR2 YYDKDF (reference sequence). Trimming cost V 0 bases and J 8 bases; bases outside gene matches: 11. This CDR3 is 17 amino acids long.

The chain is built from TRBV5-1 and TRBJ2-7; 13 bases fit TRBD2. The germline gives CDR1 SGHRS, CDR2 YFSETQ. J lost 5 bases, V lost 3 bases, and 8 bases had no gene match. This CDR3 has 16 amino acids. The CDR3 nucleotides are TGCGCCAGCAGCTGGGGGGGACTAGCGGGACGAGACGAGCAGTACTTC. Encoded protein: CASSWGGLAGRDEQYF.

As for this clone: A junction end diverges from the germline sequence, so it may reflect a read error. The chain uses TRBV7-2 and TRBJ2-7; 10 positions match TRBD2. CDR1 is SGHTA, CDR2 FQGNSA, per germline. The CDR3 loop spans 13 amino acids. This CDR3 reads CASSLGLAGARFF. The DNA for the CDR3 is TGTGCCAGCAGCTTAGGACTAGCGGGTGCTAGGTTCTTC.

The rearrangement joins TRBV7-9 to TRBJ2-7, with 7 positions matching TRBD2. Trimming took 5 bases from V and 5 from J; bases not matched to a gene: 9. Germline values: CDR1 SEHNR, CDR2 FQNEAQ (reference sequence). CDR3 length: 14 residues. CDR3 DNA sequence: TGTGCCAGCAGCCAAGCGGCAGGGAGGGACGAGCAGTACTTC. It yields the protein CASSQAAGRDEQYF.

This chain uses TRBV5-1 with TRBJ1-1; D is ambiguous. CDR1 is SGHRS, CDR2 YFSETQ, per germline. This CDR3 region has 11 residues. V lost 0 bases, J lost 7 bases, and 4 bases lay in between. The CDR3 DNA follows: TGCGCCAGCAGCTTGGCAGGTGAAGCTTTCTTT. It is translated as CASSLAGEAFF.

The V call is TRBV2, the J call TRBJ2-7; the match to TRBD1 covers 8 bases. This CDR3 region has 14 residues. CDR1 SNHLY and CDR2 FYNNEI come from the germline V gene. After removal of 8 bases from V and 5 bases from J, the junction contained 11 bases not matched to a gene. This CDR3 reads CASSLQGALDEQYF. CDR3 nucleotides: TGTGCCAGCTCCCTTCAGGGGGCGCTTGACGAGCAGTACTTC. The complete variable domain, with remaining parts taken from reference TRBV2 and TRBJ2-7, reads EPEVTQTPSHQVTQMGQEVILRCVPISNHLYFYWYRQILGQKVEFLVSFYNNEISEKSEIFDDQFSVERPDGSNFTLKIRSTKLEDSAMYFCASSLQGALDEQYFGPGTRLTVT.

The rearrangement joins TRBV7-6 to TRBJ2-1, with D perhaps TRBD1 (6 bases). The CDR3 has 15 amino acids. The germline V gene encodes CDR1 SGHVS and CDR2 FNYEAQ. V was trimmed by 6 bases and J by 1 base, leaving 13 bases between them. The CDR3, as DNA: TGTGCCAGCAGAATTAGGACAGTTTCCTACAATGAGCAGTTCTTC. This gives the protein CASRIRTVSYNEQFF.

The genes are TRBV5-4 and TRBJ2-2, with 10 bases fitting TRBD2. The trim removed 4 bases at V and 5 bases at J, leaving 5 bases unmatched. CDR1 and CDR2 from the germline V gene are SGHNT and YYREEE (reference sequence). CDR3 length: 15 amino acids. The DNA of the CDR3 is TGTGCCAGCAGCGTATCTAGCGGGAGAACCGGGGAGCTGTTTTTT. Protein sequence: CASSVSSGRTGELFF.

This chain joins TRBV5-7 and TRBJ1-3; 8 nucleotides align to TRBD1. TRBV5-7 carries the ORF label, with uncertain function. The CDR3 sequence is 17 residues long. The V segment lost 3 bases and the J segment 0 bases; nucleotides outside the gene matches: 8. In DNA form, the CDR3 reads TGTGCCAGCAGCTCCCGGGACAGGATCAGCTCTGGAAACACCATATATTTT. Its protein product is CASSSRDRISSGNTIYF.